The entry below gives a single T cell receptor (beta chain) sequence along with its context. Antigen unknown. The assay was immunoSEQ multiplex PCR, and TCRdb's table has in-frame clones only and misses some. Counted here are some 150,000 clones, roughly nine tenths occurring once; the ten biggest clones make up 1.5% to 2%. The sample is drawn from a study of T cell responses to AZD1222 COVID-19 vaccine. About the study: Some second doses came at about 4 weeks and others at about 12 weeks; these were pooled.

The study's findings and limits: Repertoire sampling occurred only after the peak T cell response. The number of AZD1222 recipients seropositive at baseline was only five or six.

This TCR was recovered from an adult in good health. The input for sequencing was peripheral blood, taken on day 0 of AZD1222 vaccination.

CDR3 region: CAISDRVSDQPQHF. DNA of the CDR3: TGTGCCATCAGTGACAGGGTATCAGATCAGCCCCAGCATTTT. The rearrangement links TRBV10-3 to TRBJ1-5; D possibly corresponds to TRBD1 (5 bases). CDR3 size: 14 residues. Germline V gene sequence: CDR1 ENHRY, CDR2 SYGVKD. The germline V and J ends were trimmed by 3 bases and 5 bases, with 11 bases remaining between them.